The 27 T cell receptor beta chains below all came from one sample that was sequenced in a study of Ad26.COV2.S vaccination and SARS-CoV-2 variants. Treatment: roughly 19 received Ad26.COV2.S at low or high dose, single or two shots; 5 received placebo; per-sample allocation not given. Samples were taken on day 63 after the first vaccine or placebo injection. TCRdb's copy holds only in-frame clones and misses some; the assay was immunoSEQ multiplex PCR. The repertoire holds fewer than 500,000 clones, with approximately 89% as singletons. The sample in question was peripheral blood, obtained in a trial of Ad26.COV2.S vaccine versus placebo. The receptors shown here come from a person aged 18 to 65 who received the Ad26.COV2.S COVID-19 vaccine or a placebo.

V usage is TRBV7-9 and J usage is TRBJ1-2, with 7 bases aligning to TRBD1. The length of the CDR3 is 14 residues. J was trimmed by 4 bases and V by 5 bases; bases with no gene match: 7. Germline V gene sequence: CDR1 SEHNR, CDR2 FQNEAQ (reference sequence). The CDR3 here is CASSPGTETYGYTF. CDR3 sequence (DNA): TGTGCCAGCAGCCCCGGGACAGAAACCTATGGCTACACCTTC.

The rearrangement links TRBV11-3 to TRBJ2-2, with 9 positions matching TRBD1. With 6 bases clipped from V and 4 bases from J, the junction kept 6 bases outside the gene matches. The CDR3 length is 15 residues. Germline CDR1 is SGHNT and CDR2 is YENEEA. The DNA for the CDR3 is TGTGCCAGCAGAACAGGGGGCCGCGGCACCGGGGAGCTGTTTTTT. The encoded protein is CASRTGGRGTGELFF.

Only one count was recorded for this clone. V and J are TRBV19 and TRBJ1-4; D perhaps matches TRBD1 (6 bases). CDR1 is LNHDA, CDR2 SQIVND, per germline (reference sequence). V was shortened by 3 bases and J by 8 bases, with 13 bases between the two germline ends. The CDR3 totals 14 residues. As DNA, the CDR3 is TGTGCCAGTAGTATGACGGGGGCGGGAGAAAAACTGTTTTTT. This gives the protein CASSMTGAGEKLFF.

CDR3 sequence: CATSRGVTTEAFF. The CDR3 nucleotides are TGTGCCACCAGCAGGGGGGTCACCACTGAAGCTTTCTTT. V and J are TRBV15 and TRBJ1-1; possible D gene TRBD1, 5 bases. Trimming removed 3 bases at V and 4 bases at J, with 9 bases between. Germline CDR1 is LNHNV and CDR2 is YYDKDF (reference sequence). The CDR3 covers 13 residues.

The chain is built from TRBV9 and TRBJ2-1; maybe TRBD2 (5 bases). This CDR3 has 11 residues. The V and J ends lost 7 bases and 3 bases respectively, with 5 bases between them. The germline V gene has CDR1 SGDLS and CDR2 YYNGEE. CDR3 sequence (DNA): TGTGCCAGCGGACTCTACAATGAGCAGTTCTTC. It encodes CASGLYNEQFF.

The chain links TRBV11-3 to TRBJ2-1; 8 nucleotides agree with TRBD1. The V segment lost 4 bases and the J segment 10 bases; nucleotides outside the gene matches: 6. The CDR3 spans 13 residues. Germline lookup yields CDR1 SGHNT and CDR2 YENEEA. The CDR3 bases are TGTGCCAGCAGCTACAACAGGGGGAACGAGCAGTTCTTC. Encoded protein: CASSYNRGNEQFF.

The chain combines TRBV5-6 with TRBJ1-1; D might be TRBD1 (5 bases). The ends were cut back, 4 bases at V and 2 bases at J, with 15 bases in the middle. The germline gives CDR1 SGHDT, CDR2 YYEEEE. The CDR3 extends over 15 amino acids. The CDR3 region is CASSHGGELNTEAFF. For the CDR3, the DNA is TGTGCCAGCAGCCACGGGGGAGAATTAAACACTGAAGCTTTCTTT.

V and J are TRBV6-2 or TRBV6-3 and TRBJ2-3, with TRBD1 identical over 9 bases. The CDR3 totals 15 residues. V gave up 6 bases and J gave up 6 bases; unmatched junction bases: 10. Germline lookup yields CDR1 MNHEY and CDR2 SVGEGT. The CDR3 DNA reads as TGTGCCAGCAGCCCAACCAGGGGGACAGGGGATACGCAGTATTTT. Its translation: CASSPTRGTGDTQYF.

There are a few counts of this clone. As DNA, the CDR3 is TGCGCCAGCTCTATAGGGAGGGACTATGGCTACACCTTC. Its translation: CASSIGRDYGYTF. V is TRBV5-1 and J is TRBJ1-2; D is ambiguous. This CDR3 has 13 amino acids. The V end lost 7 bases, the J end lost 3 bases, and 13 bases lay between the germline ends. Germline lookup yields CDR1 SGHRS and CDR2 YFSETQ.

The chain uses TRBV5-8 and TRBJ2-3, with D perhaps being TRBD1 or TRBD2 (5 bases each). V was clipped by 4 bases and J by 1 base, with 13 bases between them. The V gene's germline CDR1 is SGHTS and CDR2 YDEGEE. The CDR3 runs to 15 residues. The CDR3 here is CASSRDGGGTDTQYF. The CDR3 bases are TGTGCCAGCAGCCGGGACGGTGGGGGCACAGATACGCAGTATTTT.

The gene calls are TRBV19 and TRBJ1-5; possibly TRBD1 for D (6 bases). The V gene lost 5 bases and the J gene lost 4 bases, with 12 bases spanning the gap. Looked up from germline, CDR1 is LNHDA and CDR2 is SQIVND (reference sequence). There are 14 residues in the CDR3. The CDR3 sequence: CASSPQTGNQPQHF. CDR3 DNA sequence: TGTGCCAGTAGTCCCCAGACAGGTAATCAGCCCCAGCATTTT. Together with reference TRBV19 and TRBJ1-5, the CDR3 gives the full variable domain: DGGITQSPKYLFRKEGQNVTLSCEQNLNHDAMYWYRQDPGQGLRLIYYSQIVNDFQKGDIAEGYSVSREKKESFPLTVTSAQKNPTAFYLCASSPQTGNQPQHFGDGTRLSIL.

This clone was detected once. The V and J genes are TRBV28 and TRBJ1-3, with D perhaps TRBD1 (5 bases). Trimming shortened V by 6 bases and J by 0 bases, and 15 bases separated the two germline ends. Germline CDR1 reads MDHEN; CDR2 reads SYDVKM. This CDR3 is built from 16 residues. This chain's CDR3 is CASSHRQYFSGNTIYF. In nucleotides, the CDR3 is TGTGCCAGCAGCCACAGACAGTATTTCTCTGGAAACACCATATATTTT. The whole variable domain, filled in from reference TRBV28 and TRBJ1-3, reads DVKVTQSSRYLVKRTGEKVFLECVQDMDHENMFWYRQDPGLGLRLIYFSYDVKMKEKGDIPEGYSVSREKKERFSLILESASTNQTSMYLCASSHRQYFSGNTIYFGEGSWLTVV.

The rearrangement links TRBV7-2 to TRBJ1-6, with D possibly TRBD1 on 6 matching bases. The CDR3 spans 15 residues. Germline V CDR1 and CDR2: SGHTA, FQGNSA. The V end was cut by 3 bases, the J end by 7 bases, with 13 bases between. CDR3 DNA sequence: TGTGCCAGCAGCTTGGGACAAGCGGGCAATTCACCCCTCCACTTT. Translation: CASSLGQAGNSPLHF.

The rearrangement links TRBV5-5 to TRBJ1-3; the match to TRBD1 covers 8 bases. Trimming removed 4 bases from V and 0 bases from J; junction bases left unmatched: 6. Looked up from germline, CDR1 is SGHKS and CDR2 is YYEKEE (reference sequence). CDR3 length equals 16 residues. The CDR3 DNA reads TGTGCCAGCAGCACGACGACAGGGGCCTCTGGAAACACCATATATTTT. It encodes CASSTTTGASGNTIYF. Variable domain in full (rest from reference TRBV5-5 and TRBJ1-3): DAGVTQSPTHLIKTRGQQVTLRCSPISGHKSVSWYQQVLGQGPQFIFQYYEKEERGRGNFPDRFSARQFPNYSSELNVNALLLGDSALYLCASSTTTGASGNTIYFGEGSWLTVV.

The chain combines TRBV19 with TRBJ2-1; 9 nucleotides agree with TRBD1. Germline trimming cut 4 bases from V and 9 bases from J; bases unmatched to any gene: 13. Germline CDR1 is LNHDA and CDR2 is SQIVND (reference sequence). The CDR3 is made up of 16 amino acids. In nucleotides, the CDR3 is TGTGCCAGTAGTACGAGACCGGGACAGGGAGTAGGTGAGCAGTTCTTC. Its protein is CASSTRPGQGVGEQFF. Complete variable domain (other parts from reference TRBV19 and TRBJ2-1): DGGITQSPKYLFRKEGQNVTLSCEQNLNHDAMYWYRQDPGQGLRLIYYSQIVNDFQKGDIAEGYSVSREKKESFPLTVTSAQKNPTAFYLCASSTRPGQGVGEQFFGPGTRLTVL.

The chain links TRBV5-1 to TRBJ2-3; possibly TRBD1 for D (6 bases). V gave up 3 bases and J gave up 1 base, with 9 bases separating them. Germline assignment: CDR1 SGHRS and CDR2 YFSETQ. CDR3 length: 14 amino acids. The CDR3 DNA is TGCGCCAGCAGCTCTCAGGGGCGCACAGATACGCAGTATTTT. Encoded protein: CASSSQGRTDTQYF.

This clone was counted a few times. The V call is TRBV5-1, the J call TRBJ2-1; TRBD2 matches 8 bases. The CDR3 spans 15 residues. In germline, CDR1 is SGHRS, CDR2 YFSETQ. V gave up 1 base and J gave up 5 bases; unmatched junction bases: 5. DNA of the CDR3: TGCGCCAGCAGCTTGAATGCGGGAGGAAACAATGAGCAGTTCTTC. This gives the protein CASSLNAGGNNEQFF. Variable domain in full (rest from reference TRBV5-1 and TRBJ2-1): KAGVTQTPRYLIKTRGQQVTLSCSPISGHRSVSWYQQTPGQGLQFLFEYFSETQRNKGNFPGRFSGRQFSNSRSEMNVSTLELGDSALYLCASSLNAGGNNEQFFGPGTRLTVL.

The gene calls are TRBV5-8 and TRBJ2-1; D possibly uses TRBD1 or TRBD2 (5 bases each). The CDR3 sequence is 15 residues long. The ends were cut back, 4 bases at V and 4 bases at J, with 15 bases in the middle. Germline CDR1 reads SGHTS; CDR2 reads YDEGEE. CDR3 in DNA: TGTGCCAGCAGCCTCCTGGGGGTGGGGTACAATGAGCAGTTCTTC. Its protein is CASSLLGVGYNEQFF.

CDR3 region: CASSYGTLQFF. Here the CDR3 DNA reads TGTGCCAGCAGTTATGGGACTCTCCAGTTCTTC. The V gene is TRBV6-5, the J gene TRBJ2-1; D perhaps matches TRBD2 (6 bases). V was cut by 3 bases and J by 13 bases, with 10 bases left in between. Germline V CDR1 and CDR2: MNHEY, SVGAGI. CDR3 length: 11 residues.

The chain recombines TRBV15 with TRBJ2-7, with D possibly called TRBD1 or TRBD2 (5 bases each). Trimming cost V 3 bases and J 3 bases, with 12 bases left between them. CDR3 length equals 14 residues. Germline V CDR1 and CDR2: LNHNV, YYDKDF (reference sequence). CDR3 region: CATSRRDGHYEQYF. CDR3 bases: TGTGCCACCAGCAGGAGGGACGGACACTACGAGCAGTACTTC.

The chain recombines TRBV24-1 with TRBJ1-5, with D perhaps matching TRBD1 (5 bases). Trimming shortened V by 7 bases and J by 5 bases, and 14 bases separated the two germline ends. Germline V lookup: CDR1 KGHDR, CDR2 SFDVKD. This CDR3 contains 14 residues. The CDR3: CATSEEGYYQPQHF. The CDR3 DNA is TGTGCCACCAGCGAGGAGGGGTATTATCAGCCCCAGCATTTT.

The chain uses TRBV19 and TRBJ2-2, with TRBD1 as a possible D gene (6 bases). This CDR3 is built from 14 residues. Trimming removed 11 bases from V and 0 bases from J, with 13 bases in between. Germline V gene sequence: CDR1 LNHDA, CDR2 SQIVND (reference sequence). Here the CDR3 DNA reads TGTGCCGGTTCGGACAGCGCGAACACCGGGGAGCTGTTTTTT. Residues: CAGSDSANTGELFF.

This clone appeared a single time. Here the CDR3 reads CASSLTGPGDTQYF. The CDR3 DNA follows: TGTGCCAGCAGCTTGACCGGTCCGGGAGATACGCAGTATTTT. The chain carries TRBV7-2 and TRBJ2-3, with D hard to call. V gave up 3 bases and J gave up 5 bases, with 12 bases separating them. The CDR3 sequence is 14 residues long. CDR1 SGHTA and CDR2 FQGNSA come from the germline V gene.

The V call is TRBV15, the J call TRBJ2-2; D is unclear. Trimming removed 0 bases at V and 1 base at J, with 6 bases between. Looked up from germline, CDR1 is LNHNV and CDR2 is YYDKDF (reference sequence). The CDR3 covers 15 residues. This CDR3 reads CATSRETVNTGELFF. CDR3 DNA sequence: TGTGCCACCAGCAGAGAAACAGTGAACACCGGGGAGCTGTTTTTT.

The rearrangement joins TRBV7-3 to TRBJ2-3; 7 bases are shared with TRBD2. Germline CDR1 reads SGHTA; CDR2 reads FQGTGA. The CDR3 is made up of 16 amino acids. The ends lost 5 bases at V and 4 bases at J; junction bases unmatched: 12. CDR3 coding DNA: TGTGCCAGCAGCGACAAAGCGGGAAGTTGGTCAGATACGCAGTATTTT. Its translation is CASSDKAGSWSDTQYF.

The chain uses TRBV4-3 and TRBJ2-2; 12 bases agree with TRBD2. Germline V lookup: CDR1 LGHNA, CDR2 YSLEER. This CDR3 is built from 17 residues. The V and J ends lost 4 bases and 7 bases, in that order; junction bases with no gene match: 10. The CDR3 DNA sequence: TGCGCCAGCAGCCGAGTTCTAGCGGGAGGGCCTAGCGGGGAGCTGTTTTTT. Amino acid sequence: CASSRVLAGGPSGELFF.

V gene TRBV21-1 combines with J gene TRBJ2-5; the D call in the table, TRBD2, was not verified against the DNA. TRBV21-1 is classified as a pseudogene. CDR3 length: 18 residues. CDR3 residues: CASSSKPLTGGLGETQYF. As DNA, the CDR3 is TGTGCCAGCAGTTCGAAGCCGTTGACGGGGGGGTTGGGAGAGACCCAGTACTTC.